Below are 9 T cell receptor beta chains sequenced from a single sample in a study of a mutant IDH1 vaccine in newly diagnosed glioma. Time point of the sample: baseline, week 1 (first vaccination visit). Treatment reported: pre-vaccination baseline after standard-of-care therapy. Sequencing was performed with immunoSEQ multiplex PCR; in TCRdb, only in-frame clones are kept and a portion is missing. The table shows over 15,000 clones, with less than 97% occurring only once. The specimen was peripheral blood mononuclear cells (PBMCs), collected from a glioma patient treated with radiotherapy, temozolomide or both. The receptors here all came from a woman aged 18-29 years with glioma. Some clones in this sample may be carry-over from other donors' samples.

The chain uses TRBV30 and TRBJ2-2; 8 bases agree with TRBD2. Germline CDR1 and CDR2: GTSNPN and SVGIG (reference sequence). This CDR3 contains 15 residues. V trimming: 5 bases; J trimming: 7 bases; junction bases outside the gene matches: 12. The CDR3 here is CAWGLRGGLFGELFF. In nucleotides, the CDR3 is TGTGCCTGGGGACTCCGGGGGGGCCTATTCGGGGAGCTGTTTTTT.

J is TRBJ1-2 and V is TRBV7-8, with D possibly being TRBD1 (6 bases). The CDR3 has 14 residues. Trimming removed 1 base from V and 0 bases from J, with 6 bases in between. From germline, CDR1 is SGHVS and CDR2 FQNEAQ. CDR3 DNA sequence: TGTGCCAGCAGCTTAGGGACAGCTAACTATGGCTACACCTTC. As protein: CASSLGTANYGYTF.

This clone has more than one count but fewer than ten. V gene TRBV19 combines with J gene TRBJ1-4; weak D call: TRBD1 (5 bases). CDR3 length equals 16 residues. The V end was cut by 6 bases, the J end by 0 bases, with 14 bases between. Germline lookup yields CDR1 LNHDA and CDR2 SQIVND (reference sequence). The CDR3 loop is CASRPSGFSTNEKLFF. The CDR3 nucleotides read TGTGCCAGTAGGCCCTCAGGGTTCTCAACTAATGAAAAACTGTTTTTT.

The chain recombines TRBV5-4 with TRBJ2-1; perhaps TRBD1 as D (6 bases). The CDR3 sequence is 11 residues long. Germline V CDR1 and CDR2: SGHNT, YYREEE (reference sequence). The V end was cut by 4 bases, the J end by 10 bases, with 9 bases between. The CDR3 loop is CASSLGTEQFF. CDR3 DNA: TGTGCCAGCAGCCTCGGGACAGAGCAGTTCTTC. Full variable domain (remainder filled in from reference TRBV5-4 and TRBJ2-1): ETGVTQSPTHLIKTRGQQVTLRCSSQSGHNTVSWYQQALGQGPQFIFQYYREEENGRGNFPPRFSGLQFPNYSSELNVNALELDDSALYLCASSLGTEQFFGPGTRLTVL.

V and J are TRBV6-1 and TRBJ1-5, with TRBD1 matching over 7 bases. This CDR3 has 15 amino acids. In germline, CDR1 is MNHNS, CDR2 SASEGT. The trim removed 4 bases at V and 4 bases at J, leaving 7 bases unmatched. The CDR3: CASSVESTGNQPQHF. The CDR3 DNA reads TGTGCCAGCAGTGTCGAGTCGACAGGGAATCAGCCCCAGCATTTT.

The rearrangement links TRBV2 to TRBJ2-6, with D perhaps TRBD1 or TRBD2 (5 bases each). Germline V gene sequence: CDR1 SNHLY, CDR2 FYNNEI. The CDR3 has 15 amino acids. V was clipped by 3 bases and J by 4 bases, with 10 bases between them. The CDR3 sequence: CASSEGPRGANVLTF. CDR3 DNA sequence: TGTGCCAGCAGTGAGGGACCTAGGGGGGCCAACGTCCTGACTTTC.

The chain recombines TRBV10-3 with TRBJ1-2; 7 nucleotides align to TRBD1. The germline gives CDR1 ENHRY, CDR2 SYGVKD. The CDR3 extends over 15 amino acids. V trimming: 8 bases; J trimming: 6 bases; junction bases outside the gene matches: 15. CDR3 in DNA: TGTGCCATCTCCTACGGGACAGTTCAGGAGAATGGCTACACCTTC. It translates to CAISYGTVQENGYTF.

This clone has a single count. The chain uses TRBV7-2 and TRBJ2-2; 10 bases fit TRBD2. The length of the CDR3 is 16 residues. Germline lookup yields CDR1 SGHTA and CDR2 FQGNSA. With 2 bases clipped from V and 7 bases from J, the junction kept 7 bases outside the gene matches. CDR3 protein: CASSLRLAGAVGELFF. CDR3 nucleotides: TGTGCCAGCAGCTTACGCCTAGCGGGAGCGGTCGGGGAGCTGTTTTTT.

The chain links TRBV2 to TRBJ1-3; TRBD1 agrees at 7 bases. This CDR3 is built from 15 residues. The germline gives CDR1 SNHLY, CDR2 FYNNEI. The V segment lost 7 bases and the J segment 0 bases; nucleotides outside the gene matches: 6. The CDR3 sequence: CASTSGQTSGNTIYF. The CDR3 DNA sequence: TGTGCCAGCACTTCGGGACAGACCTCTGGAAACACCATATATTTT.